Listed here are 11 T cell receptor beta chains from one sample, sequenced in a study of T cells expressing NK-cell markers. Using the 5' RACE reads, TCRdb records one entry per CDR3 protein without DNA. Its table lists about half a million distinct CDR3 sequences. What was sequenced was blood T cells: a sorted CD56 or NKG2C T cell subset, CD4+ or CD8+ T cells, or bulk PBMC T cells (not recorded which). The receptors were sampled from a woman aged 45-65 years in good health.

The chain has TRBV5-1 and TRBJ1-3. CDR1 is SGHRS, CDR2 YFSETQ, per germline. This CDR3 has 16 residues. CDR3 loop: CASSLAGPEFGNTIYF.

The chain combines TRBV5-1 with TRBJ2-7; without DNA, the TCRdb call of TRBD1 cannot be checked. Germline loops: CDR1 SGHRS, CDR2 YFSETQ. This CDR3 is built from 15 residues. The CDR3 spells CASSLAGGSDYEQYF.

The rearrangement joins TRBV27 to TRBJ1-1; TCRdb's D call, TRBD1, is unchecked because there is no DNA. Germline CDR1 reads MNHEY; CDR2 reads SMNVEV (reference sequence). The CDR3 contains 15 residues. The CDR3: CASAPTPVARTEAFF.

The rearrangement links TRBV5-8 to TRBJ2-5. The CDR3 contains 14 residues. The germline gives CDR1 SGHTS, CDR2 YDEGEE. The CDR3 sequence: CASSLDWGGETQYF.

The gene calls are TRBV5-1 and TRBJ1-3; TCRdb's D call, TRBD1, is unchecked because there is no DNA. CDR1 and CDR2 from the germline V gene are SGHRS and YFSETQ. The CDR3 runs to 15 residues. CDR3 amino acids: CASSLVVGDGNTIYF.

V and J are TRBV7-2 and TRBJ2-2; TCRdb's D call, TRBD2, is unchecked because there is no DNA. The CDR3 contains 17 residues. Germline V gives CDR1 SGHTA, CDR2 FQGNSA. The CDR3 loop is CASSLSWREARTGELFF. Supplemented by reference TRBV7-2 and TRBJ2-2, the full variable domain reads GAGVSQSPSNKVTEKGKDVELRCDPISGHTALYWYRQSLGQGLEFLIYFQGNSAPDKSGLPSDRFSAERTGGSVSTLTIQRTQQEDSAVYLCASSLSWREARTGELFFGEGSRLTVL.

J is TRBJ1-6 and V is TRBV12-3 or TRBV12-4; lacking DNA, the TRBD1 call made by TCRdb goes unchecked. The CDR3 runs to 14 residues. This CDR3 reads CASSLSGTNSPLHF.

The chain joins TRBV5-1 to TRBJ2-5; as DNA is missing, the TRBD1 call by TCRdb cannot be tested. This CDR3 spans 16 amino acids. CDR1 is SGHRS and CDR2 is YFSETQ in the germline V gene. CDR3 amino acids: CASSLTTPGGKETQYF.

J is TRBJ2-1 and V is TRBV20-1; TCRdb proposes TRBD2, but this gene call is untestable without DNA. The CDR3 covers 14 residues. Germline V gene sequence: CDR1 DFQATT, CDR2 SNEGSKA (reference sequence). CDR3 sequence: CSAVSGRAQDEQFF.

This sequence joins TRBV10-1 and TRBJ2-1; checking the TCRdb D call of TRBD2 is not possible without DNA. The CDR3 consists of 12 residues. Germline-derived CDR1 and CDR2 are WNHNN and SYGVQD (reference sequence). The CDR3 protein is CASSDPTSGKIF.

The chain uses TRBV6-5 and TRBJ2-3; TCRdb lists TRBD2, though no DNA is available to test this call. Germline assignment: CDR1 MNHEY and CDR2 SVGAGI. The CDR3 is 15 residues long. The CDR3 spells CASRRGPLPRDTQYF.